This T cell receptor beta chain was sequenced in a study of cytomegalovirus exposure and HLA in healthy donors. With regard to this clone: Its antigen is undetermined.

Study results and limitations: Rare sequences made up most TCRs, while some public TCRs were found in many donors.

Germline lookup yields CDR1 MNHEY and CDR2 SMNVEV (reference sequence). V lost 3 bases and J lost 4, with 11 bases in between. This CDR3 has 14 amino acids. Using immunoSEQ multiplex PCR, the repertoire was profiled, and TCRdb retains in-frame clones only, with some absent. The top ten clones hold 3% to 4% of a sample with 100,000 to 120,000 clones, 86% of them seen once. This TCR was recovered from a woman under 30 in good health and CMV-seropositive. Sequencing was carried out using PBMCs. The J gene is TRBJ2-3, the V gene TRBV27, with D maybe TRBD2 (6 bases). CDR3 in amino acids: CASSFREFADTQYF. The CDR3 region has the DNA TGTGCCAGCAGTTTTCGGGAGTTCGCAGATACGCAGTATTTT.